One and the same sample provided the 8 T cell receptor beta chains below, sequenced in a study of a mutant IDH1 vaccine in newly diagnosed glioma. Their target antigens are unknown. Only in-frame clones appear in the TCRdb table, and some are missing; sequencing was by immunoSEQ multiplex PCR. In the table there are around 40,000 clones, roughly 80% of which are singletons. Time point described: week 23, last vaccination. Each dose delivered 300 ug of mutant IDH1 20-mer peptide subcutaneously with imiquimod. The specimen comprised PBMCs, sampled from a glioma patient whose treatment included an IDH1 peptide vaccine. These receptor sequences come from a middle-aged man with glioma.

This clone occurred a few times. The chain links TRBV28 to TRBJ1-4; the match to TRBD1 covers 7 bases. CDR1 and CDR2 (germline): MDHEN, SYDVKM. This CDR3 is built from 15 residues. V dropped 4 bases and J dropped 5; count of bases not matched to a gene: 7. In nucleotides, the CDR3 is TGTGCCAGCAGTTGGGGCGTACAGGGGAATGAAAAACTGTTTTTT. Its translation: CASSWGVQGNEKLFF.

The CDR3 protein is CASTFGGQIKTEAFF. In nucleotides, the CDR3 is TGTGCCAGCACCTTCGGGGGTCAAATTAAGACTGAAGCTTTCTTT. This chain uses TRBV7-2 with TRBJ1-1, with a tentative D call TRBD1 (5 bases). Germline CDR1 and CDR2: SGHTA and FQGNSA. This CDR3 comprises 15 residues. Trimming stripped 7 bases from V and 5 bases from J, with 20 bases between.

This sequence joins TRBV4-1 and TRBJ2-1; D remains unclear. Germline V gene data show CDR1 as MGHRA and CDR2 as YSYEKL. V lost 2 bases and J 4 bases, leaving 15 bases between the germline ends. The CDR3 consists of 16 residues. The CDR3 DNA follows: TGCGCCAGCAGCCAAAGTGGACCTAGTTCTTACAATGAGCAGTTCTTC. This sequence encodes CASSQSGPSSYNEQFF.

The V call is TRBV4-3, the J call TRBJ1-2; TRBD1 agrees at 8 bases. J gave up 8 bases and V 1 base, and 3 bases lay outside the gene matches. CDR1 is LGHNA, CDR2 YSLEER, per germline. CDR3 length equals 13 residues. As DNA, the CDR3 is TGCGCCAGCAGCCAAGCCGGACAGGGAGGCTACACCTTC. Residues: CASSQAGQGGYTF.

The rearrangement links TRBV7-8 to TRBJ1-2, with 7 positions matching TRBD1. Germline V gene sequence: CDR1 SGHVS, CDR2 FQNEAQ. The CDR3 has 14 amino acids. V lost 5 bases and J lost 6; bases outside the gene matches: 9. This CDR3 is CASSGPTGLDGYTF. For the CDR3, the DNA is TGTGCCAGCAGCGGACCGACAGGGCTGGATGGCTACACCTTC.

The V and J genes are TRBV19 and TRBJ1-6; D is ambiguous. CDR3 length equals 13 residues. The germline V gene encodes CDR1 LNHDA and CDR2 SQIVND (reference sequence). V lost 1 base and J 10 bases, leaving 8 bases between the germline ends. CDR3 protein: CASSIAATSPLHF. The CDR3 coding sequence is TGTGCCAGTAGTATAGCCGCGACATCACCCCTCCACTTT.

This chain joins TRBV4-1 and TRBJ1-2; D ambiguous. This CDR3 contains 15 residues. Trimming left V 1 base short and J 2 bases short, with 11 bases between. CDR1 and CDR2 (germline): MGHRA, YSYEKL. The CDR3 bases are TGCGCCAGCAGCCAAGTTCGCCCGGTCAACTATGGCTACACCTTC. Amino acids: CASSQVRPVNYGYTF.

V and J are TRBV5-5 and TRBJ1-3, with TRBD1 matching 9 bases. Trimming at V came to 0 bases and at J to 3 bases, leaving 7 bases not matched to a gene. This CDR3 region has 17 residues. Germline V gene data show CDR1 as SGHKS and CDR2 as YYEKEE (reference sequence). Here the CDR3 reads CASSLDSRDRVGNTIYF. The CDR3 DNA sequence: TGTGCCAGCAGCTTGGACAGCCGGGACAGGGTTGGAAACACCATATATTTT.